These 19 T cell receptor beta chains originate from one sample sequenced in a study of metastatic and nonmetastatic thyroid tumors. Among the patients, none had received any treatment before thyroid surgery. TCRdb used MiXCR to call clones anew from the PCR reads. The sample lists 43,000 or so clones, 16% seen once, with about 20% in the top ten. The sequenced sample was blood. The receptor set was obtained from a female donor with papillary thyroid cancer or a benign thyroid nodule (not recorded which). Some clones in this sample may be carry-over from other donors' samples.

This clone was seen a handful of times. The gene calls are TRBV27 and TRBJ1-2; D possibly corresponds to TRBD1 (5 bases). Germline V gene lookup returns CDR1 MNHEY and CDR2 SMNVEV (reference sequence). The CDR3 extends over 13 amino acids. With 5 bases removed from V and 5 bases from J, the gap between germline ends came to 12 bases. CDR3 amino acids: CASSRGERYGYTF. CDR3 in DNA: TGTGCCAGCAGTCGGGGGGAGAGATATGGCTACACCTTC.

This clone was found many times. This rearrangement joins TRBV5-4 to TRBJ2-7; TRBD2 is a possible D gene (5 bases). The CDR3 covers 13 residues. CDR1 and CDR2 from the germline V gene are SGHNT and YYREEE (reference sequence). V lost 1 base to trimming and J lost 1 base, with 6 bases between them. DNA for the CDR3: TGTGCCAGCAGCTTGACGGGGTCCTACGAGCAGTACTTC. Translation gives CASSLTGSYEQYF.

This clone was seen repeatedly, ten times or more. The V call is TRBV9, the J call TRBJ1-3; D is perhaps TRBD1 (5 bases). Germline V gene sequence: CDR1 SGDLS, CDR2 YYNGEE. Trimming pared 4 bases from V and 4 bases from J, leaving 15 bases between. CDR3 length: 15 amino acids. For the CDR3, the DNA is TGTGCCAGCAGCCCTGGGGGAGGGAGGGGAAACACCATATATTTT. This codes for CASSPGGGRGNTIYF.

This clone was seen repeatedly, ten times or more. This chain connects TRBV20-1 to TRBJ2-1, with no clear D. The germline V gene has CDR1 DFQATT and CDR2 SNEGSKA (reference sequence). The V and J ends lost 6 bases and 8 bases respectively, with 11 bases between them. CDR3 size: 11 residues. CDR3 region: CSARLQYEQFF. CDR3 nucleotides: TGCAGTGCCCGCCTACAATATGAGCAGTTCTTC.

This chain links TRBV12-5 with TRBJ2-2; 9 bases are a match to TRBD1. The J segment lost 7 bases and the V segment lost 5 bases, leaving 11 bases of the junction unmatched. Per germline, CDR1 LGHNT and CDR2 FRNRAP. The CDR3 is made up of 16 amino acids. DNA for the CDR3: TGTGCTAGTGGTGAGGACAGGGGAGTCTTGGGCGGGGAGCTGTTTTTT. Encoded protein: CASGEDRGVLGGELFF.

The V and J genes are TRBV5-1 and TRBJ1-2; TRBD1 matches 10 bases. The CDR3 has 14 amino acids. V was clipped by 5 bases and J by 0 bases; unmatched bases: 1. The germline V gene encodes CDR1 SGHRS and CDR2 YFSETQ. The CDR3 loop is CASRDRGPNYGYTF. In DNA form, the CDR3 reads TGCGCCAGCAGAGACAGGGGGCCTAACTATGGCTACACCTTC.

The chain couples TRBV30 to TRBJ2-2; no firm D call. The CDR3 totals 12 residues. V lost 5 bases, J lost 5 bases, and 9 bases lay in between. Germline assignment: CDR1 GTSNPN and CDR2 SVGIG (reference sequence). The CDR3 nucleotides are TGTGCCTGGGGCAGACCGACCGGGGAGCTGTTTTTT. Translated, it gives CAWGRPTGELFF.

This clone was observed at least ten times. The V and J genes are TRBV6-1 and TRBJ1-6, with TRBD1 matching 9 bases. Germline assignment: CDR1 MNHNS and CDR2 SASEGT. This CDR3 is built from 15 residues. V was pared by 2 bases and J by 9 bases, with 5 bases of the junction left unmatched. CDR3 region: CASSEPTGGISPLHF. CDR3 in DNA: TGTGCCAGCAGTGAACCCACAGGGGGCATTTCACCCCTCCACTTT.

This clone has at least ten counts. CDR3 residues: CASSEGTRTQETQYF. The CDR3 coding sequence is TGTGCCAGCAGTGAAGGGACGCGTACCCAAGAGACCCAGTACTTC. The V and J genes are TRBV25-1 and TRBJ2-5; D is perhaps TRBD1 or TRBD2 (5 bases each). Per the germline V gene, CDR1 is MGHDK and CDR2 is SYGVNS. This CDR3 region has 15 residues. The germline V and J ends were trimmed by 2 bases and 1 base, with 11 bases remaining between them.

This clone was seen more than once but under ten times. The rearrangement links TRBV27 to TRBJ2-7, with 10 nucleotides matching TRBD1. CDR1 MNHEY and CDR2 SMNVEV come from the germline V gene (reference sequence). The CDR3 totals 15 residues. V lost 6 bases, J lost 5 bases, and 10 bases stayed unmatched. The CDR3 nucleotides are TGTGCCAGCAGGCAAACGGGACAGGGGTTCCACGAGCAGTACTTC. It specifies CASRQTGQGFHEQYF.

This clone has ten or more counts. The V gene is TRBV7-9, the J gene TRBJ2-5; maybe TRBD2 (5 bases). CDR1 is SEHNR, CDR2 FQNEAQ, per germline (reference sequence). The V end lost 6 bases, the J end lost 2 bases, and 16 bases lay between the germline ends. CDR3 size: 15 residues. The CDR3 protein is CASSPKGEPQETQYF. The CDR3, as DNA: TGTGCCAGCAGTCCAAAGGGAGAACCTCAAGAGACCCAGTACTTC.

The sample holds many counts of this clone. The rearrangement joins TRBV5-1 to TRBJ1-2, with a tentative D call TRBD1 (6 bases). Germline CDR1 is SGHRS and CDR2 is YFSETQ. The CDR3 runs to 14 residues. V lost 1 base and J 4 bases, leaving 11 bases between the germline ends. The CDR3 nucleotides are TGCGCCAGCAGCTTGACAGGGTTAGCCTATGGCTACACCTTC. This gives the protein CASSLTGLAYGYTF. The full variable domain, rest sourced from reference TRBV5-1 and TRBJ1-2, is KAGVTQTPRYLIKTRGQQVTLSCSPISGHRSVSWYQQTPGQGLQFLFEYFSETQRNKGNFPGRFSGRQFSNSRSEMNVSTLELGDSALYLCASSLTGLAYGYTFGSGTRLTVV.

This clone was picked up a small number of times. The rearrangement uses TRBV19 and TRBJ1-2, with D tentatively TRBD1 (5 bases). Germline CDR1 is LNHDA and CDR2 is SQIVND (reference sequence). The V gene lost 5 bases and the J gene lost 7 bases, with 20 bases spanning the gap. This CDR3 comprises 15 residues. CDR3 sequence: CASSPWGRESGGYTF. CDR3 DNA: TGTGCCAGTAGTCCCTGGGGCAGGGAGTCGGGTGGCTACACCTTC.

Only a few counts were recorded for this clone. This clone may be a read error of a much larger clone one base away. The V gene is TRBV5-1, the J gene TRBJ1-1, with TRBD1 matching over 8 bases. J was trimmed by 5 bases and V by 0 bases; bases with no gene match: 6. Germline V gene lookup returns CDR1 SGHRS and CDR2 YFSETQ. This CDR3 region has 15 residues. CDR3 residues: CASSLAGTGKTEAFF. The CDR3, as DNA: TGCGCCAGCAGCTTGGCCGGGACAGGAAAAACTGAAGCTTTCTTT. The entire variable domain, with the rest obtained from reference TRBV5-1 and TRBJ1-1, is as follows: KAGVTQTPRYLIKTRGQQVTLSCSPISGHRSVSWYQQTPGQGLQFLFEYFSETQRNKGNFPGRFSGRQFSNSRSEMNVSTLELGDSALYLCASSLAGTGKTEAFFGQGTRLTVV.

A remark on this clone: In the same sample, other DNA sequences code for this CDR3. The chain employs TRBV28 and TRBJ1-2; D gene unclear. Trimming cost V 1 base and J 5 bases, with 8 bases left between them. This CDR3 is built from 13 residues. CDR1 and CDR2 from the germline V gene are MDHEN and SYDVKM. The CDR3 loop reads CASSLSGTYGYTF. DNA of the CDR3: TGTGCCAGCAGTTTATCCGGTACTTATGGCTACACCTTC.

This clone was detected ten times or more. A read error may explain this, as a much larger clone is one base away. This sequence joins TRBV19 and TRBJ2-7, with D maybe TRBD1 (5 bases). The CDR3 has 15 amino acids. Germline V gene lookup returns CDR1 LNHDA and CDR2 SQIVND (reference sequence). The CDR3 loop reads CAGSSLIGAVYEQYF. The DNA for the CDR3 is TGTGCCGGTAGTTCACTCATAGGGGCTGTCTACGAGCAGTACTTC.

Only a few counts were recorded for this clone. The rearrangement joins TRBV6-1 to TRBJ2-7; 7 positions match TRBD1. V lost 6 bases, J lost 5 bases, and 7 bases stayed unmatched. The CDR3 sequence is 13 residues long. Germline loops: CDR1 MNHNS, CDR2 SASEGT. CDR3: CASSSDRYDEQYF. For the CDR3, the DNA is TGTGCCAGCAGCTCGGACAGGTACGACGAGCAGTACTTC.

In this sample, this clone turned up many times. This rearrangement joins TRBV11-2 to TRBJ2-7; 9 positions match TRBD1. Germline CDR1 and CDR2: SGHAT and FQNNGV. The trim removed 5 bases at V and 4 bases at J, leaving 6 bases unmatched. There are 14 residues in the CDR3. The CDR3 DNA reads TGTGCCAGCAGCACGACAGGGGGTGAATACGAGCAGTACTTC. It specifies CASSTTGGEYEQYF.

The chain has TRBV2 and TRBJ1-2; 7 nucleotides match TRBD1. Unmatched junction bases numbered 25, after V lost 7 bases and J lost 5 bases. The CDR3 runs 19 residues. CDR1 SNHLY and CDR2 FYNNEI come from the germline V gene. In DNA form, the CDR3 reads TGTGCCAGCACTGTGGGGGGTCAGGGGGACATCTACAGAGCTTATGGCTACACCTTC. Encoded protein: CASTVGGQGDIYRAYGYTF.